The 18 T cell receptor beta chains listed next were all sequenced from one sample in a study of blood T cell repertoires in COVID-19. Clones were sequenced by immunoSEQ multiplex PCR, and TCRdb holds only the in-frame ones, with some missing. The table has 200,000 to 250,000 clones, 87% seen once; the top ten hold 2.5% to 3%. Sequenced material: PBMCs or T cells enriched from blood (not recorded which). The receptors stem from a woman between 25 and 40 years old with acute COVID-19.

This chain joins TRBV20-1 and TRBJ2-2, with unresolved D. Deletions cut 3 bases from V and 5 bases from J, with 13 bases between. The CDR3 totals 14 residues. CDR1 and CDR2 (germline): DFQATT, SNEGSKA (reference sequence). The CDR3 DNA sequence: TGCAGTGCTAGTTCCCACCTGAGAACCGGGGAGCTGTTTTTT. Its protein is CSASSHLRTGELFF.

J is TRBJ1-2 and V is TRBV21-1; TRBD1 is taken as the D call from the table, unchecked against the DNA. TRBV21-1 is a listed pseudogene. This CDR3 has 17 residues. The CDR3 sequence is CASSKFDRTSLGHGYTF. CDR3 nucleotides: TGTGCCAGCAGCAAGTTTGACAGGACCTCGTTAGGGCATGGCTACACCTTC.

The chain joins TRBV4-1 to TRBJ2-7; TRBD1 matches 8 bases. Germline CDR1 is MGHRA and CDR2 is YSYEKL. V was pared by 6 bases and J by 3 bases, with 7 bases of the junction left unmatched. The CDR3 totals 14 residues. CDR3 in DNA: TGCGCCAGCAGACAACAGGGGGTCCACTACGAGCAGTACTTC. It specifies CASRQQGVHYEQYF.

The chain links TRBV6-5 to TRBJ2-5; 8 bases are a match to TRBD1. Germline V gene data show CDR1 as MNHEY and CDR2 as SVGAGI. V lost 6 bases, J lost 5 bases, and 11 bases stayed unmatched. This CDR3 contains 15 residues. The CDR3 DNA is TGTGCCAGCAGAAGCACAGGGGGGAAAGGGGAGACCCAGTACTTC. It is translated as CASRSTGGKGETQYF.

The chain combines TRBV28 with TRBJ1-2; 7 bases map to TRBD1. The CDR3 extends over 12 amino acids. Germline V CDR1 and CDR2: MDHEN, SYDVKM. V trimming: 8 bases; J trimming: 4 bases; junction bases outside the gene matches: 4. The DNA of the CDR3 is TGTGCCAGCCAACGGACAGGCTATGGCTACACCTTC. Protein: CASQRTGYGYTF.

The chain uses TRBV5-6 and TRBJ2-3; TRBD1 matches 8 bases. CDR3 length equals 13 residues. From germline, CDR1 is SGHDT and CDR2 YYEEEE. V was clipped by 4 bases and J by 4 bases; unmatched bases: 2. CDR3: CASSGQGADTQYF. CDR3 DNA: TGTGCCAGCAGCGGACAGGGTGCAGATACGCAGTATTTT.

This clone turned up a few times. The chain's CDR3 is CSAPQGNTIYF. The CDR3 DNA is TGCAGTGCTCCCCAGGGGAACACCATATATTTT. The gene calls are TRBV20-1 and TRBJ1-3; D might be TRBD1 (6 bases). Between the trimmed V and J ends, which lost 5 bases and 7 bases, there was a span of 9 bases. There are 11 residues in the CDR3. Germline CDR1 reads DFQATT; CDR2 reads SNEGSKA (reference sequence).

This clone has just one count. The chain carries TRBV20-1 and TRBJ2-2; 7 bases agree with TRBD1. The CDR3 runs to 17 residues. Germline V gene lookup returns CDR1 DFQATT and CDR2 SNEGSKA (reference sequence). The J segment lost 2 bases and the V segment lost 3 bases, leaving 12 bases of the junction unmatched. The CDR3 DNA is TGCAGTGCTAGTCAGGACAGGTTTTCCCAAAACACCGGGGAGCTGTTTTTT. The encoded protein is CSASQDRFSQNTGELFF.

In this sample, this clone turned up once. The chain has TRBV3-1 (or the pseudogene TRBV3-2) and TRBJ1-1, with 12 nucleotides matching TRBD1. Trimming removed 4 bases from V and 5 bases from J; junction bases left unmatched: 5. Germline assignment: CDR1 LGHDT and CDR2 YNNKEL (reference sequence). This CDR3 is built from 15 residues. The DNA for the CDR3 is TGTGCCAGCAGCCTGGGACAGGGGGCGAGAACTGAAGCTTTCTTT. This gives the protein CASSLGQGARTEAFF.

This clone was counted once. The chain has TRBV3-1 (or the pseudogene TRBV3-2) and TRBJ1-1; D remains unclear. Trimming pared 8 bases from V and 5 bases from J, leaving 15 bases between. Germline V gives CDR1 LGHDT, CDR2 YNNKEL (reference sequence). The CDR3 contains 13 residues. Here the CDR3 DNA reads TGTGCCAGCGTGGGCCCCTACCTGACTGAAGCTTTCTTT. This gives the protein CASVGPYLTEAFF.

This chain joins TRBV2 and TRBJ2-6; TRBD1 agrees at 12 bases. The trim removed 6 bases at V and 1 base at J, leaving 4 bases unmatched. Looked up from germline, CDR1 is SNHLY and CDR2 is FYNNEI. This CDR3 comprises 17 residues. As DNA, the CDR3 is TGTGCCAGCAGGCCGGGACAGGGGGCTTCTGGGGCCAACGTCCTGACTTTC. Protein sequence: CASRPGQGASGANVLTF.

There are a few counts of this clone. This chain's CDR3 is CASSLEVHEQYF. CDR3 DNA: TGTGCCAGCAGCTTGGAGGTCCACGAGCAGTACTTC. The rearrangement links TRBV11-2 to TRBJ2-7; tentative D call: TRBD2 (5 bases). The CDR3 runs 12 residues. Trimming cost V 3 bases and J 5 bases, with 8 bases left between them. Looked up from germline, CDR1 is SGHAT and CDR2 is FQNNGV.

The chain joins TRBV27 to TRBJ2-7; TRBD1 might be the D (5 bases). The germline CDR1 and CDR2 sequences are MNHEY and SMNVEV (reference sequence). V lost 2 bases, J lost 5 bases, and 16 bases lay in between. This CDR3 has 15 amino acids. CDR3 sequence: CASSLVQGFLNEQYF. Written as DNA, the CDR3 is TGTGCCAGCAGTTTAGTGCAGGGTTTTTTGAACGAGCAGTACTTC.

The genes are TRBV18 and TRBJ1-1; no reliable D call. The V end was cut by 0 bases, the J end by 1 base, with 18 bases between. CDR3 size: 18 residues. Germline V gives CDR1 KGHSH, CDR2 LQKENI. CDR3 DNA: TGTGCCAGCTCACCACCGAACCGGGGTAGCCTTGGGAACACTGAAGCTTTCTTT. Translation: CASSPPNRGSLGNTEAFF.

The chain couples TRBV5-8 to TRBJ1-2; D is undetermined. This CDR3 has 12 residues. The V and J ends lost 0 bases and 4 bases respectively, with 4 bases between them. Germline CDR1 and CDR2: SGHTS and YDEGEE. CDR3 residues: CASSLGLYGYTF. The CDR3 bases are TGTGCCAGCAGCTTGGGACTCTATGGCTACACCTTC.

The CDR3 nucleotides are TGTGCCAGCAGTTCGAACAGGGGGTCCTACAATGAGCAGTTCTTC. It translates to CASSSNRGSYNEQFF. The rearrangement joins TRBV7-6 to TRBJ2-1; 8 bases map to TRBD1. Germline CDR1 SGHVS, CDR2 FNYEAQ. This CDR3 comprises 15 residues. The ends lost 6 bases at V and 1 base at J; junction bases unmatched: 5.

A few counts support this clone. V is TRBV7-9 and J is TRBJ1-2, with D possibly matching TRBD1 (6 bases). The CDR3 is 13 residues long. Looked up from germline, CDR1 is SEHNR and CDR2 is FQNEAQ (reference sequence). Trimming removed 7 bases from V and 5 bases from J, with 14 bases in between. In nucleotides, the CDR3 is TGTGCCAGCACACCGACAGGACATTATGGCTACACCTTC. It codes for CASTPTGHYGYTF.

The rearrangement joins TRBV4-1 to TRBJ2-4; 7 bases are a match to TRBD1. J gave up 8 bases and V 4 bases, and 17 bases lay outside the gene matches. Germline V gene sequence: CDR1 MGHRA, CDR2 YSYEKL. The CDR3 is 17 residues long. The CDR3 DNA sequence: TGCGCCAGCAGCCCCCCGGGGAGAGACAGGGCAAGGCACATTCAGTACTTC. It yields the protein CASSPPGRDRARHIQYF.